These T cell receptor beta chains were read from a single sample in a study of cytomegalovirus exposure and HLA in healthy donors. Libraries were prepared by immunoSEQ multiplex PCR; TCRdb keeps only in-frame clonotypes and omits some of them. Of tens of thousands of clones listed, 73% are singletons. The sequenced sample consisted of PBMCs. The receptors were gathered from a man aged 45-60 years in good health and CMV-seronegative. The CDR3 runs from the conserved cysteine through the conserved F or W. The D gene is left open where the match is weak. Clone size is not always given. Where it is, it says once, few, many or a class for expanded clones.

clone_size: -; j_call: TRBJ2-5; v_call: TRBV7-9; d_call: -; cdr3_aa: CASSLGGRRQEQETQYF; cdr3_nt: TGTGCCAGCAGCTTAGGGGGCCGCCGACAGGAGCAAGAGACCCAGTACTTC
clone_size: few; j_call: TRBJ2-1; v_call: TRBV5-6; d_call: -; cdr3_aa: CASSLGARGGHNEQFF; cdr3_nt: TGTGCCAGCAGCTTGGGGGCTAGGGGCGGACACAATGAGCAGTTCTTC
clone_size: once; j_call: TRBJ1-2; v_call: TRBV9; d_call: TRBD1; cdr3_aa: CASSGGQGAAGGYGYTF; cdr3_nt: TGTGCCAGCAGCGGGGGACAGGGGGCGGCTGGCGGCTATGGCTACACCTTC
clone_size: -; j_call: TRBJ2-2; v_call: TRBV19; d_call: TRBD2; cdr3_aa: CASTTRGRPQNTGELFF; cdr3_nt: TGTGCCAGTACCACGCGGGGGAGGCCTCAGAACACCGGGGAGCTGTTTTTT
clone_size: -; j_call: TRBJ2-1; v_call: TRBV6-4; d_call: TRBD1; cdr3_aa: CASSDRTGDLNEQFF; cdr3_nt: TGTGCCAGCAGTGACAGGACAGGGGACTTGAATGAGCAGTTCTTC
clone_size: -; j_call: TRBJ1-6; v_call: TRBV27; d_call: TRBD1; cdr3_aa: CASSSVLMDREHYNSPLHF; cdr3_nt: TGTGCCAGCAGTTCCGTGTTGATGGACAGGGAGCACTATAATTCACCCCTCCACTTT
clone_size: few; j_call: TRBJ1-1; v_call: TRBV19; d_call: -; cdr3_aa: CASSTLRGNREAFF; cdr3_nt: TGTGCCAGTAGTACACTCAGGGGAAATCGTGAAGCTTTCTTT
clone_size: -; j_call: TRBJ1-5; v_call: TRBV6-6; d_call: TRBD1; cdr3_aa: CASSTGEGYQPQHF; cdr3_nt: TGTGCCAGCAGTACAGGGGAAGGGTATCAGCCCCAGCATTTT
clone_size: -; j_call: TRBJ2-2; v_call: TRBV13; d_call: -; cdr3_aa: CASSFAGELFF; cdr3_nt: TGTGCCAGCAGCTTCGCCGGGGAGCTGTTTTTT
clone_size: -; j_call: TRBJ2-1; v_call: TRBV6-5; d_call: -; cdr3_aa: CASSYGTGRGDEQFF; cdr3_nt: TGTGCCAGCAGTTACGGGACGGGGAGGGGGGATGAGCAGTTCTTC
clone_size: few; j_call: TRBJ1-5; v_call: TRBV7-8; d_call: -; cdr3_aa: CASSHGQNQPQHF; cdr3_nt: TGTGCCAGCAGCCATGGACAGAATCAGCCCCAGCATTTT
clone_size: once; j_call: TRBJ1-4; v_call: TRBV6-5; d_call: -; cdr3_aa: CASSQTTGKGGKLFF; cdr3_nt: TGTGCCAGCAGTCAAACAACAGGGAAAGGTGGAAAACTGTTTTTT
clone_size: -; j_call: TRBJ2-7; v_call: TRBV5-4; d_call: TRBD1; cdr3_aa: CASCRDRGSYEQYF; cdr3_nt: TGTGCCAGCTGCCGGGACAGGGGATCCTACGAGCAGTACTTC
clone_size: few; j_call: TRBJ1-1; v_call: TRBV25-1; d_call: -; cdr3_aa: CASSERRNTEAFF; cdr3_nt: TGTGCCAGCAGTGAACGGAGGAACACTGAAGCTTTCTTT
clone_size: -; j_call: TRBJ2-7; v_call: TRBV21-1; d_call: -; cdr3_aa: CAIGGGSYDEQYF; cdr3_nt: TGTGCCATTGGGGGGGGATCCTACGACGAGCAGTACTTC
clone_size: few; j_call: TRBJ2-2; v_call: TRBV10-1; d_call: -; cdr3_aa: CASSVRGYTGELFF; cdr3_nt: TGCGCCAGCAGTGTTAGGGGTTACACCGGGGAGCTGTTTTTT
clone_size: -; j_call: TRBJ1-6; v_call: TRBV6-4; d_call: TRBD1; cdr3_aa: CASSEGQGSPLHF; cdr3_nt: TGTGCCAGCAGTGAGGGACAGGGTTCACCCCTCCACTTT
clone_size: -; j_call: TRBJ1-2; v_call: TRBV6-4; d_call: TRBD1; cdr3_aa: CASSDSGQTEGYTF; cdr3_nt: TGTGCCAGCAGTGACTCGGGACAGACCGAAGGCTACACCTTC
clone_size: few; j_call: TRBJ2-3; v_call: TRBV30; d_call: -; cdr3_aa: CAWSVGPRGTDTQYF; cdr3_nt: TGTGCCTGGAGTGTAGGGCCCAGGGGTACAGATACGCAGTATTTT
clone_size: -; j_call: TRBJ2-5; v_call: TRBV7-3; d_call: TRBD1; cdr3_aa: CASSQDRVETQYF; cdr3_nt: TGTGCCAGCAGCCAGGACAGGGTAGAGACCCAGTACTTC
clone_size: -; j_call: TRBJ2-1; v_call: TRBV7-6; d_call: -; cdr3_aa: CASSLPGHQQFF; cdr3_nt: TGTGCCAGCAGCTTACCGGGACACCAGCAGTTCTTC
clone_size: -; j_call: TRBJ2-2; v_call: TRBV5-1; d_call: -; cdr3_aa: CASSFRRRRGELFF; cdr3_nt: TGCGCCAGCAGCTTCCGGCGGCGGCGGGGGGAGCTGTTTTTT